Listed below are T cell receptor beta chains from one sample, sequenced in a study of blood T cell repertoires in COVID-19. The method was immunoSEQ multiplex PCR; TCRdb's version includes in-frame clones alone and lacks a portion of them. The profile covers about 200,000 clones, with roughly nine tenths appearing a single time and 6.7% taken by the ten largest. Material: peripheral blood. The receptors originated from a man in his forties with acute or convalescent COVID-19. Each CDR3 is given with its conserved first and last residue. A D gene is named only where the DNA matches it firmly. Rows may omit the clone size; those that give it use once, few, many or a size class.

V gene: TRBV24-1
J gene: TRBJ2-6
D gene: .
clone size: .
CDR3 protein: CATSDTGLLPGANVLTF
CDR3 DNA: TGTGCCACCAGTGATACAGGGCTGCTCCCTGGGGCCAACGTCCTGACTTTC

V gene: TRBV6-6
J gene: TRBJ1-4
D gene: .
clone size: .
CDR3 protein: CASRQGINEKLFF
CDR3 DNA: TGTGCCAGCAGACAGGGAATTAATGAAAAACTGTTTTTT

V gene: TRBV9
J gene: TRBJ2-7
D gene: .
clone size: .
CDR3 protein: CASSASTGGFYEQYF
CDR3 DNA: TGTGCCAGCAGCGCTTCGACAGGTGGGTTCTACGAGCAGTACTTC

V gene: TRBV5-4
J gene: TRBJ1-1
D gene: TRBD1
clone size: .
CDR3 protein: CASSVQGGTEAFF
CDR3 DNA: TGTGCCAGCAGCGTACAGGGGGGGACTGAAGCTTTCTTT

V gene: TRBV7-2
J gene: TRBJ2-7
D gene: .
clone size: .
CDR3 protein: CASSLEKGRTYEQYF
CDR3 DNA: TGTGCCAGCAGCTTAGAAAAGGGGCGAACCTACGAGCAGTACTTC

V gene: TRBV27
J gene: TRBJ2-7
D gene: .
clone size: .
CDR3 protein: CASRQGTGYYEQYF
CDR3 DNA: TGTGCCAGCAGGCAGGGGACGGGATACTACGAGCAGTACTTC

V gene: TRBV12-3/TRBV12-4
J gene: TRBJ1-2
D gene: .
clone size: .
CDR3 protein: CASSPGPAFGYTF
CDR3 DNA: TGTGCCAGCAGTCCCGGTCCAGCGTTCGGCTACACCTTC

V gene: TRBV5-1
J gene: TRBJ1-1
D gene: .
clone size: .
CDR3 protein: CASSSGRRDTEAFF
CDR3 DNA: TGCGCCAGCAGCTCGGGACGGAGGGACACTGAAGCTTTCTTT

V gene: TRBV2
J gene: TRBJ2-6
D gene: .
clone size: few
CDR3 protein: CASSGGPGANVLTF
CDR3 DNA: TGTGCCAGCAGTGGGGGGCCTGGGGCCAACGTCCTGACTTTC

V gene: TRBV24-1
J gene: TRBJ2-3
D gene: .
clone size: .
CDR3 protein: CATSAWATDTQYF
CDR3 DNA: TGTGCCACCAGTGCATGGGCCACAGATACGCAGTATTTT

V gene: TRBV6-1
J gene: TRBJ2-2
D gene: TRBD1
clone size: .
CDR3 protein: CASSEDWTGQGTGELFF
CDR3 DNA: TGTGCCAGCAGTGAGGATTGGACAGGGCAGGGCACCGGGGAGCTGTTTTTT

V gene: TRBV9
J gene: TRBJ2-7
D gene: .
clone size: .
CDR3 protein: CASSPVRVGGEQYF
CDR3 DNA: TGTGCCAGCAGCCCTGTGAGGGTCGGGGGCGAGCAGTACTTC

V gene: TRBV7-7
J gene: TRBJ2-5
D gene: .
clone size: .
CDR3 protein: CASSLTTFLQETQYF
CDR3 DNA: TGTGCTAGCAGCCTTACGACTTTCCTCCAAGAGACCCAGTACTTC

V gene: TRBV7-9
J gene: TRBJ2-1
D gene: .
clone size: .
CDR3 protein: CASSTRGGPWNEQFF
CDR3 DNA: TGTGCCAGCAGCACCCGCGGGGGCCCCTGGAATGAGCAGTTCTTC

V gene: TRBV3-1/TRBV3-2
J gene: TRBJ2-1
D gene: .
clone size: .
CDR3 protein: CASSQGTSLSSYNEQFF
CDR3 DNA: TGTGCCAGCAGCCAAGGCACTAGCCTAAGCTCCTACAATGAGCAGTTCTTC

V gene: TRBV27
J gene: TRBJ1-2
D gene: .
clone size: once
CDR3 protein: CASSLSQGSNYGYTF
CDR3 DNA: TGTGCCAGCAGTTTATCCCAGGGTTCTAACTATGGCTACACCTTC

V gene: TRBV6-4
J gene: TRBJ2-7
D gene: .
clone size: few
CDR3 protein: CASSDSGGVNYEQYF
CDR3 DNA: TGTGCCAGCAGTGATTCTGGCGGGGTTAACTACGAGCAGTACTTC

V gene: TRBV7-9
J gene: TRBJ1-4
D gene: .
clone size: .
CDR3 protein: CASSFGGSDEKLFF
CDR3 DNA: TGTGCCAGCAGCTTCGGCGGATCCGATGAAAAACTGTTTTTT

V gene: TRBV5-4
J gene: TRBJ1-1
D gene: .
clone size: .
CDR3 protein: CASSLEQGSAEAFF
CDR3 DNA: TGTGCCAGCAGCTTGGAGCAGGGATCTGCTGAAGCTTTCTTT

V gene: TRBV5-1
J gene: TRBJ1-4
D gene: .
clone size: .
CDR3 protein: CASSLGAATNEKLFF
CDR3 DNA: TGCGCCAGCAGCTTGGGGGCAGCAACTAATGAAAAACTGTTTTTT

V gene: TRBV14
J gene: TRBJ1-2
D gene: .
clone size: once
CDR3 protein: CASSQVYPANYGYTF
CDR3 DNA: TGTGCCAGCAGCCAAGTATACCCAGCTAACTATGGCTACACCTTC

V gene: TRBV6-5
J gene: TRBJ2-2
D gene: .
clone size: once
CDR3 protein: CASRSEANTGELFF
CDR3 DNA: TGTGCCAGCAGGTCCGAGGCGAACACCGGGGAGCTGTTTTTT

V gene: TRBV11-3
J gene: TRBJ2-5
D gene: TRBD1
clone size: .
CDR3 protein: CASSTRQGETQYF
CDR3 DNA: TGTGCCAGCAGCACCCGACAGGGAGAGACCCAGTACTTC

V gene: TRBV30
J gene: TRBJ2-4
D gene: TRBD2
clone size: .
CDR3 protein: CAWSPLAGGSIQYF
CDR3 DNA: TGTGCCTGGAGTCCCCTAGCGGGGGGGAGCATTCAGTACTTC

V gene: TRBV2
J gene: TRBJ2-5
D gene: .
clone size: .
CDR3 protein: CASGGYIQETQYF
CDR3 DNA: TGTGCCAGCGGGGGGTACATCCAAGAGACCCAGTACTTC

V gene: TRBV9
J gene: TRBJ2-7
D gene: TRBD1
clone size: .
CDR3 protein: CASSVSTGKSEQYF
CDR3 DNA: TGTGCCAGCAGCGTATCGACAGGGAAAAGCGAGCAGTACTTC

V gene: TRBV30
J gene: TRBJ1-1
D gene: TRBD1
clone size: .
CDR3 protein: CAWSVRSTGGLMNTEAFF
CDR3 DNA: TGTGCCTGGAGTGTACGTAGTACAGGGGGCCTAATGAACACTGAAGCTTTCTTT

V gene: TRBV7-9
J gene: TRBJ1-6
D gene: TRBD1
clone size: .
CDR3 protein: CASSLSTGGDSPLHF
CDR3 DNA: TGTGCCAGCAGCTTATCTACAGGGGGTGATTCACCCCTCCACTTT

V gene: TRBV5-1
J gene: TRBJ2-2
D gene: .
clone size: .
CDR3 protein: CASSLEETNTGELFF
CDR3 DNA: TGCGCCAGCAGCTTGGAGGAGACGAACACCGGGGAGCTGTTTTTT

V gene: TRBV6-5
J gene: TRBJ2-7
D gene: .
clone size: few
CDR3 protein: CASSATELGYYEQYF
CDR3 DNA: TGTGCCAGCAGCGCGACGGAGCTCGGGTACTACGAGCAGTACTTC

V gene: TRBV5-6
J gene: TRBJ1-1
D gene: .
clone size: .
CDR3 protein: CASSLYEEASEAFF
CDR3 DNA: TGTGCCAGCAGCTTGTATGAGGAGGCGTCTGAAGCTTTCTTT

V gene: TRBV7-9
J gene: TRBJ2-7
D gene: TRBD1
clone size: .
CDR3 protein: CASSSPRQGGDSYEQYF
CDR3 DNA: TGTGCCAGCAGCTCCCCGAGACAGGGGGGGGACTCCTACGAGCAGTACTTC

V gene: TRBV2
J gene: TRBJ2-2
D gene: TRBD2
clone size: .
CDR3 protein: CASSAAGASVDTGELFF
CDR3 DNA: TGTGCCAGCAGTGCCGCGGGAGCTAGCGTTGACACCGGGGAGCTGTTTTTT

V gene: TRBV6-5
J gene: TRBJ2-7
D gene: .
clone size: .
CDR3 protein: CASSYLQDEQYF
CDR3 DNA: TGTGCCAGCAGTTACCTGCAGGACGAGCAGTACTTC

V gene: TRBV5-1
J gene: TRBJ1-1
D gene: TRBD1
clone size: .
CDR3 protein: CASSFGPRQGVTEAFF
CDR3 DNA: TGCGCCAGCAGCTTCGGTCCCCGACAGGGAGTCACTGAAGCTTTCTTT

V gene: TRBV27
J gene: TRBJ1-5
D gene: .
clone size: .
CDR3 protein: CASSLSGEQPQHF
CDR3 DNA: TGTGCCAGCAGTTTATCAGGGGAACAGCCCCAGCATTTT

V gene: TRBV7-2
J gene: TRBJ1-3
D gene: .
clone size: .
CDR3 protein: CASSPHARGSGNTIYF
CDR3 DNA: TGTGCCAGCAGCCCCCATGCCCGGGGCTCTGGAAACACCATATATTTT

V gene: TRBV10-3
J gene: TRBJ2-3
D gene: .
clone size: .
CDR3 protein: CAISESGGTDTQYF
CDR3 DNA: TGTGCCATCAGTGAGTCAGGGGGCACAGATACGCAGTATTTT

V gene: TRBV18
J gene: TRBJ2-3
D gene: .
clone size: .
CDR3 protein: CASSTLDSTDTQYF
CDR3 DNA: TGTGCCAGCTCAACATTGGACTCCACAGATACGCAGTATTTT

V gene: TRBV19
J gene: TRBJ1-1
D gene: .
clone size: .
CDR3 protein: CASSIAGGSDTEAFF
CDR3 DNA: TGTGCCAGTAGTATAGCGGGGGGGTCGGACACTGAAGCTTTCTTT